This T cell receptor (beta chain) was sequenced in a study of human T cells and chemical hapten exposure. Study results and caveats: No shift was seen in TCRs above 1 in 1000 frequency with DPC sensitization. Donors, who had alopecia, may show an immune response that differs from healthy people's.

Notes on this clonotype: Its antigen is undetermined.

Time point specified: patch test 2, 6 weeks after DPC sensitization. Treatment meaning: therapeutic diphenylcyclopropenone sensitization with weekly scalp DPC. V was clipped by 4 bases and J by 1 base, with 10 bases between them. The CDR3 extends over 15 amino acids. The V gene's germline CDR1 is LGHNA and CDR2 YSLEER. One entry per CDR3 protein results from TCRdb running MiXCR on the RACE reads. The sample includes about 140,000 distinct CDR3 sequences, about 12% seen only once; the top ten take 1.2% to 1.5%. The receptor was derived from a woman aged 45-60 years with alopecia areata. Some clones in this sample may be carry-over from other donors' samples. This chain uses TRBV4-3 with TRBJ2-2; tentatively, D is TRBD2 (6 bases). The source material was whole blood, sampled in connection with sensitization to the hapten diphenylcyclopropenone (DPC). The DNA of the CDR3 is TGCGCCAGCAGCCGATGGGACTTGAACACCGGGGAGCTGTTTTTT. This gives the protein CASSRWDLNTGELFF.